The next 4 T cell receptor beta chains were all read from a single sample in a study of radiotherapy plus CTLA-4 blockade in lung cancer. Produced via immunoSEQ multiplex PCR; TCRdb's table is partial and in-frame only. The table records about 110,000 clones, 85% of them present only once. Sequencing was performed on peripheral blood, taken from a patient treated with radiotherapy plus ipilimumab. These receptors came from a human donor with non-small cell lung cancer that progressed on radiotherapy plus ipilimumab. Some clones in this sample may be carry-over from other donors' samples.

This sequence joins TRBV6-5 and TRBJ2-1; D may correspond to TRBD1 or TRBD2 (5 bases each). V lost 2 bases and J 9 bases, leaving 14 bases between the germline ends. The CDR3 consists of 14 residues. Germline assignment: CDR1 MNHEY and CDR2 SVGAGI. CDR3 loop: CASSYHGASTEQFF. The CDR3 DNA is TGTGCCAGCAGTTACCACGGGGCTAGCACTGAGCAGTTCTTC.

V is TRBV28 and J is TRBJ1-3, with TRBD1 as a possible D gene (6 bases). CDR1 and CDR2 from the germline V gene are MDHEN and SYDVKM. Trimming cost V 3 bases and J 0 bases, with 18 bases left between them. This CDR3 spans 18 amino acids. CDR3: CASSFWDILHYSGNTIYF. CDR3 nucleotides: TGTGCCAGCAGTTTTTGGGACATCCTCCACTACTCTGGAAACACCATATATTTT.

This chain uses TRBV7-9 with TRBJ1-1, with TRBD1 matching over 8 bases. V dropped 5 bases and J dropped 2; count of bases not matched to a gene: 7. Per the germline V gene, CDR1 is SEHNR and CDR2 is FQNEAQ (reference sequence). The CDR3 covers 15 residues. The CDR3 spells CASSRADRANTEAFF. CDR3 nucleotides: TGTGCCAGCAGCAGGGCGGACAGGGCTAACACTGAAGCTTTCTTT.

This clone occurred a few times. The V gene is TRBV2, the J gene TRBJ1-2; D is ambiguous. Germline CDR1 reads SNHLY; CDR2 reads FYNNEI. The CDR3 extends over 17 amino acids. Trimming shortened V by 9 bases and J by 4 bases, and 27 bases separated the two germline ends. The CDR3 nucleotides are TGTGCCAGTACTAATAACGGACGGACCGTGAGACTCTATGGCTACACCTTC. Protein: CASTNNGRTVRLYGYTF. Full variable domain (outside the CDR3, taken from reference TRBV2 and TRBJ1-2): EPEVTQTPSHQVTQMGQEVILRCVPISNHLYFYWYRQILGQKVEFLVSFYNNEISEKSEIFDDQFSVERPDGSNFTLKIRSTKLEDSAMYFCASTNNGRTVRLYGYTFGSGTRLTVV.